This T cell receptor (beta chain) was identified in a study of blood T cells in healthy people across ages. General observations from the study: Strongly correlated with naive T cell percentage was TCR beta diversity.

As regards this clonotype: The target antigen is unknown.

From germline, CDR1 is PRHDT and CDR2 FYEKMQ (reference sequence). The CDR3 length is 13 residues. Together with a sample-barcoded 5' primer, a J-beta primer mix was included in a second PCR lasting roughly 6 to 12 cycles. MiXCR, applied by TCRdb to the 5' RACE reads, yields one record per CDR3 protein. Here the sample spans about 510,000 distinct CDR3 sequences, 25% to 35% being singletons. The same sample was also used in a study of T cells of mothers and their children. That investigation notes: The donor cohort consisted of three healthy Caucasian mothers and their six children. Sample barcodes plus 2-4 random nucleotides came from the M1S primer.

This chain joins TRBV13 and TRBJ2-5; TRBD2 might be the D (6 bases). The end of the DNA aligns better with TRBJ2-1, so the J call may be wrong. The sequencing sample was made of blood. The source of this sequence is a boy between 2 and 10 years old in good health. CDR3: CASSPRQRDEQFF. The CDR3, as DNA: TGTGCCAGCAGCCCCCGACAGCGGGATGAGCAGTTCTTC.